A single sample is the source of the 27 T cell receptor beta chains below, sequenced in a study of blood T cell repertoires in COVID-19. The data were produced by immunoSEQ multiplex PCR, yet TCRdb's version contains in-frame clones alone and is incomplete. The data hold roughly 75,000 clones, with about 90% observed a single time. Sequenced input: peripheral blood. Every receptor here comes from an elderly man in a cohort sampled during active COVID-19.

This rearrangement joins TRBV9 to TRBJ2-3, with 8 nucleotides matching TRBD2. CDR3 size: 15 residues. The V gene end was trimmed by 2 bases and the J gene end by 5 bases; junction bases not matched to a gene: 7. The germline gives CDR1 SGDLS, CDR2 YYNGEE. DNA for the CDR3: TGTGCCAGCAGCGTCCTCTCCCGGGGGGGAGATACGCAGTATTTT. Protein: CASSVLSRGGDTQYF.

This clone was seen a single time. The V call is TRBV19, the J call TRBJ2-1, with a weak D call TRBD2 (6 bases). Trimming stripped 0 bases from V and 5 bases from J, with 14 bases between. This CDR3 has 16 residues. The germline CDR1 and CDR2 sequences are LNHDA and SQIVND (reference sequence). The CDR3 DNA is TGTGCCAGTAGTATAGAGGGCGGGGCCTCAAACAATGAGCAGTTCTTC. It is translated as CASSIEGGASNNEQFF.

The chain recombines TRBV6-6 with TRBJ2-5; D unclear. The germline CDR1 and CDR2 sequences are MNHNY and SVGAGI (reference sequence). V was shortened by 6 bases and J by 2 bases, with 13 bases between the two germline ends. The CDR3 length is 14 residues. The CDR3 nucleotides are TGTGCCAGCAGAGAGCGAAGTCGGCAAGAGACCCAGTACTTC. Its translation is CASRERSRQETQYF.

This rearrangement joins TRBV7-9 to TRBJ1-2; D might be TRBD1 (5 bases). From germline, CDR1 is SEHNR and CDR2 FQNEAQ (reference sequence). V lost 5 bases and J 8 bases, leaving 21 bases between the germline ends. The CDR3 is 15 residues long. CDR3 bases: TGTGCCAGCAGCCCGAACCAGGGTCCCTCCCGCGGCTACACCTTC. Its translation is CASSPNQGPSRGYTF.

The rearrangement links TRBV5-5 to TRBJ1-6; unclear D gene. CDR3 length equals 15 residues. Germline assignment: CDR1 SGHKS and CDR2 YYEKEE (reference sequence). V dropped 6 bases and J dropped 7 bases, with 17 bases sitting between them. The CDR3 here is CASTPRAEANSPLHF. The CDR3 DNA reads TGTGCCAGCACCCCGCGGGCTGAGGCGAATTCACCCCTCCACTTT.

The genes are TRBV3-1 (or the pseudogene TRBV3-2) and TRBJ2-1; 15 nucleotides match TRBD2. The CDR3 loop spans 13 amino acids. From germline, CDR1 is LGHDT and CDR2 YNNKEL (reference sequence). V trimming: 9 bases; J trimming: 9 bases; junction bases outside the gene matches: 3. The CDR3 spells CASWTSGGGEQFF. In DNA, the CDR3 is TGTGCCAGTTGGACTAGCGGGGGGGGTGAGCAGTTCTTC.

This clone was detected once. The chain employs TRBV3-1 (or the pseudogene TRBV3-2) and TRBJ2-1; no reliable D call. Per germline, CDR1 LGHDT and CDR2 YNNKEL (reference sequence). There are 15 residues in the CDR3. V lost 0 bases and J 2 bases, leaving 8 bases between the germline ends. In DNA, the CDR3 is TGTGCCAGCAGCCAAGAGGCAGGCGCCTACAATGAGCAGTTCTTC. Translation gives CASSQEAGAYNEQFF.

The CDR3 spells CASSYGGSGNIQYF. The CDR3 DNA follows: TGTGCCAGCAGTTACGGGGGGTCGGGAAACATTCAGTACTTC. This sequence joins TRBV6-2 or TRBV6-3 and TRBJ2-4; D may be TRBD2 (6 bases). The CDR3 totals 14 residues. In germline, CDR1 is MNHEY, CDR2 SVGEGT. Between the trimmed V and J ends, which lost 2 bases and 6 bases, there was a span of 11 bases.

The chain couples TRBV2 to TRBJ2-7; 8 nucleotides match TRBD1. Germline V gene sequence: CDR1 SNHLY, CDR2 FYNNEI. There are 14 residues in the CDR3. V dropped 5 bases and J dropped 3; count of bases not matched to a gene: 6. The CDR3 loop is CASSIDRGIYEQYF. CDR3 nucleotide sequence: TGTGCCAGCAGTATTGACAGGGGTATCTACGAGCAGTACTTC.

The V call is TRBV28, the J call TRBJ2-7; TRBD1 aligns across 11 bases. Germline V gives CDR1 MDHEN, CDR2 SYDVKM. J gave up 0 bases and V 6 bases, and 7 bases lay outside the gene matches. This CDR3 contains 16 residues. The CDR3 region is CASSRLDRGHSYEQYV. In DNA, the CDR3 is TGTGCCAGCAGCCGCTTGGACAGGGGGCACTCCTACGAGCAGTACGTC.

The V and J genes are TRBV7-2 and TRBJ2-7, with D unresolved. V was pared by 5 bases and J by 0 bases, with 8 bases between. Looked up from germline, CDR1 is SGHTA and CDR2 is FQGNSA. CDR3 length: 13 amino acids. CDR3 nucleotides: TGTGCCAGCAGCGCCTCCAGCTCCTACGAGCAGTACTTC. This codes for CASSASSSYEQYF.

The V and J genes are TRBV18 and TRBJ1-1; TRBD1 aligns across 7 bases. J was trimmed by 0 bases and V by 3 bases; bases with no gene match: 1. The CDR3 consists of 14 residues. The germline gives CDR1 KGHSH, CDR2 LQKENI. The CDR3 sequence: CASSPGTVNTEAFF. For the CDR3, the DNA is TGTGCCAGCTCACCCGGGACAGTGAACACTGAAGCTTTCTTT.

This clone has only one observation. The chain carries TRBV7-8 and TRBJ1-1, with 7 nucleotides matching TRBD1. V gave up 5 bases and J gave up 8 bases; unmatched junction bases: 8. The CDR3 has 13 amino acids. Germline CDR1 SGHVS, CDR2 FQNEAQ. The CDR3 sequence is CASSMQQGTEAFF. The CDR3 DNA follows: TGTGCCAGCAGCATGCAACAGGGGACGGAAGCTTTCTTT.

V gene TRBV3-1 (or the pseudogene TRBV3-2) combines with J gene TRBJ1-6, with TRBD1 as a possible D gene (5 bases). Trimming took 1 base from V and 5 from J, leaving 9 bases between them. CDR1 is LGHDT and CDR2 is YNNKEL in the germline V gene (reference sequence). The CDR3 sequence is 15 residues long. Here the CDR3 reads CASSQAQGDNSPLHF. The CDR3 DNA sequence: TGTGCCAGCAGCCAAGCCCAGGGCGATAATTCACCCCTCCACTTT.

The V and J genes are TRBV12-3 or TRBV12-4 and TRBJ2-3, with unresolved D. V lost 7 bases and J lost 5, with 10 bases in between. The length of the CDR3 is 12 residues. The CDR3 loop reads CASNPPGDTQYF. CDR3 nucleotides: TGTGCCAGCAATCCACCGGGAGATACGCAGTATTTT.

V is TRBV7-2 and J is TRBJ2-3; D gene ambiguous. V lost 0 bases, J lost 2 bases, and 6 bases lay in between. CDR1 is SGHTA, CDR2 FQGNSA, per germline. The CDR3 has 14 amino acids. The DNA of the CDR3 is TGTGCCAGCAGCTTAGCAGCCCACACAGATACGCAGTATTTT. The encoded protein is CASSLAAHTDTQYF.

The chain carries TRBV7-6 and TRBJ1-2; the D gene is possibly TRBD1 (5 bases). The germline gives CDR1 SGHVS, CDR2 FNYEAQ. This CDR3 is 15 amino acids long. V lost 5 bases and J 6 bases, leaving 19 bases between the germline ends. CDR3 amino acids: CASSVGGGNRDGYTF. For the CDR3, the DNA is TGTGCCAGCAGCGTAGGCGGGGGGAACCGGGATGGCTACACCTTC.

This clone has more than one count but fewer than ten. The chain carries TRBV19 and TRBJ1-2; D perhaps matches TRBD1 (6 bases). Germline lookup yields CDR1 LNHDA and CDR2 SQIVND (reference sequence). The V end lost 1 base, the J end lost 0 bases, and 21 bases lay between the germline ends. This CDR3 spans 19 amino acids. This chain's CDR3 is CASSIGAPTTGRANYGYTF. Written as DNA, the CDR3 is TGTGCCAGTAGTATAGGGGCCCCGACGACAGGCCGAGCTAACTATGGCTACACCTTC.

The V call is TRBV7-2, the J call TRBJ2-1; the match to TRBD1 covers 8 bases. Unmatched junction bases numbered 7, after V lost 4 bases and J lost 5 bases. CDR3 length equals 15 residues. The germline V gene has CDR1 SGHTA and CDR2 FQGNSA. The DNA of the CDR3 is TGTGCCAGCAGCTCCCCCAGGACAGGGCACAATGAGCAGTTCTTC. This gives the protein CASSSPRTGHNEQFF.

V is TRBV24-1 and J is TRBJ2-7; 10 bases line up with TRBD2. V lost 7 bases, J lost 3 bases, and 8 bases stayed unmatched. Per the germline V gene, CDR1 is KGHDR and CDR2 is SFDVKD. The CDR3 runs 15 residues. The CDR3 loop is CATRASGGENYEQYV. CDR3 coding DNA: TGTGCCACCAGGGCTAGCGGGGGCGAAAACTACGAGCAGTACGTC.

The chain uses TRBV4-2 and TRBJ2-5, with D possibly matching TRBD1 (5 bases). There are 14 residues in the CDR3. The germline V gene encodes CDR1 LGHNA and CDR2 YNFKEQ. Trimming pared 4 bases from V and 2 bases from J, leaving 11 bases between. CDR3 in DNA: TGTGCCAGCAGCCCCTCAGGGCGGCAAGAGACCCAGTACTTC. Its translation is CASSPSGRQETQYF.

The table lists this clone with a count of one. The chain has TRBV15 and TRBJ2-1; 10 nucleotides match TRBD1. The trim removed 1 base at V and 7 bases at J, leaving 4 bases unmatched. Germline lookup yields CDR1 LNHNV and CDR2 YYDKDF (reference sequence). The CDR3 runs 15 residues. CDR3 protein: CATSRGRTGGNEQFF. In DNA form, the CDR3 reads TGTGCCACCAGCAGAGGACGGACAGGGGGTAATGAGCAGTTCTTC.

The CDR3 coding sequence is TGTGCCAGCAGACACAGGGCTAGCTCCTACGAGCAGTACTTC. Protein: CASRHRASSYEQYF. This rearrangement joins TRBV6-5 to TRBJ2-7; a possible D gene is TRBD1 (6 bases). The V gene's germline CDR1 is MNHEY and CDR2 SVGAGI. CDR3 length: 14 amino acids. V gave up 6 bases and J gave up 0 bases, with 12 bases separating them.

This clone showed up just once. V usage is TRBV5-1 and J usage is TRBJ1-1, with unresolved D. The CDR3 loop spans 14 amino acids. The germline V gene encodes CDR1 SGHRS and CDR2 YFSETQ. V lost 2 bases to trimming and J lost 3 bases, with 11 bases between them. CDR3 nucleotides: TGCGCCAGCAGCTTCGGAGTTTTGGACACTGAAGCTTTCTTT. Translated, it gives CASSFGVLDTEAFF.

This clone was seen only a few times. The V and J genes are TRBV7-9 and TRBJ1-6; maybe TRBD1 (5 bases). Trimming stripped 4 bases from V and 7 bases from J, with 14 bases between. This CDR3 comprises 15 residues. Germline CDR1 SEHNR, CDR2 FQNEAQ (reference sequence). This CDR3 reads CASSYWQGENSPLHF. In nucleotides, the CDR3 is TGTGCCAGCAGCTACTGGCAGGGCGAGAATTCACCCCTCCACTTT.

CDR3 sequence reads: CASSLRTGGTQYF. The DNA for the CDR3 is TGTGCCAGCAGTCTTCGTACAGGGGGCACCCAGTACTTC. The J gene is TRBJ2-5, the V gene TRBV27, with 9 bases that match TRBD1. The V gene end was trimmed by 5 bases and the J gene end by 8 bases; junction bases not matched to a gene: 6. The CDR3 runs to 13 residues. Germline lookup yields CDR1 MNHEY and CDR2 SMNVEV (reference sequence).

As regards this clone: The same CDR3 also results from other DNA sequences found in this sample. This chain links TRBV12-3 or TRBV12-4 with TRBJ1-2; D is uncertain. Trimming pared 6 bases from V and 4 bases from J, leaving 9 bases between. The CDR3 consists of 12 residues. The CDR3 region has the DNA TGTGCCAGCAGCCCCCGTCTCTATGGCTACACCTTC. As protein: CASSPRLYGYTF.